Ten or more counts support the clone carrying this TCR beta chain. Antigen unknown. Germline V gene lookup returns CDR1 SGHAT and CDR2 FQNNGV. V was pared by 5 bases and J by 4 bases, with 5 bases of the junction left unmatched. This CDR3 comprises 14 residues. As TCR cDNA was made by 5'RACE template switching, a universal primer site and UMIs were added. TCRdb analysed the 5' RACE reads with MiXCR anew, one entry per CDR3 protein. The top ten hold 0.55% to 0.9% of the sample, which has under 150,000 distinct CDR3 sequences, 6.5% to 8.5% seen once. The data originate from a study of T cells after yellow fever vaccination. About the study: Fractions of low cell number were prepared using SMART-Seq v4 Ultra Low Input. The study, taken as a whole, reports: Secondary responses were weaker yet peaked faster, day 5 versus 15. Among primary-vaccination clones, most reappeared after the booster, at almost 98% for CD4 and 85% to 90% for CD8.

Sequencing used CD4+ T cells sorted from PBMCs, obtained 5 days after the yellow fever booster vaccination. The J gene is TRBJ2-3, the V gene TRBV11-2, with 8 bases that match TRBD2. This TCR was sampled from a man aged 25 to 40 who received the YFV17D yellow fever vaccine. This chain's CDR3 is CASSPGTSSDTQYF. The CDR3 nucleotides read TGTGCCAGCAGCCCCGGGACTAGTTCAGATACGCAGTATTTT.